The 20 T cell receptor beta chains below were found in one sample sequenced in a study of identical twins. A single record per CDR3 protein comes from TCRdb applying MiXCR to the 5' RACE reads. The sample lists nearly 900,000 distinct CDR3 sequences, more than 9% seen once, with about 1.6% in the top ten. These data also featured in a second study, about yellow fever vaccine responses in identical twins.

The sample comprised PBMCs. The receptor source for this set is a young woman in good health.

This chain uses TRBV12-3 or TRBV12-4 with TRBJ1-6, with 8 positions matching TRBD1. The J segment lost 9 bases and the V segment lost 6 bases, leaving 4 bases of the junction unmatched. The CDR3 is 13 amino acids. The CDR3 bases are TGTGCCAGCAGCCGCGGACAGGGTTCACCCCTCCACTTT. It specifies CASSRGQGSPLHF.

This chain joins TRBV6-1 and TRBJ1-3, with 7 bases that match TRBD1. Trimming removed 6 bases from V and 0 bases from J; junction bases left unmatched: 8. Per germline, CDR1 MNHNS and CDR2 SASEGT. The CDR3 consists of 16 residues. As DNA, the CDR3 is TGTGCCAGCAGCTCGGGACAGTTTAGCTCTGGAAACACCATATATTTT. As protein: CASSSGQFSSGNTIYF.

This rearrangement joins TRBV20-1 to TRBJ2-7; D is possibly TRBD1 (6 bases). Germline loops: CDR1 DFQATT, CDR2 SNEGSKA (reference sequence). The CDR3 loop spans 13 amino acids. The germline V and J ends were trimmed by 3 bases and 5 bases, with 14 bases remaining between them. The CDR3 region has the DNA TGCAGTGCTAGCAACAGGGATATCCACGAGCAGTACGTC. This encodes CSASNRDIHEQYV.

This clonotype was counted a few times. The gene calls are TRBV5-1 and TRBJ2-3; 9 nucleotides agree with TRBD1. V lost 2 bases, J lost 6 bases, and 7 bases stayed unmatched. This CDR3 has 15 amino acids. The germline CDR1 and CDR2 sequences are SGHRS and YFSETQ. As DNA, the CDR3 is TGCGCCAGCAGCTTAGTCGGGACAGGGTTGGATACGCAGTATTTT. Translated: CASSLVGTGLDTQYF.

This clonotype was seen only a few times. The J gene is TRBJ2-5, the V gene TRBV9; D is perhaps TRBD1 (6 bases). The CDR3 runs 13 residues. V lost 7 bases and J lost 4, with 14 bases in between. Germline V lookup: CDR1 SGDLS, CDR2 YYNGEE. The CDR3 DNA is TGTGCCAGCTCCCAGCGGACAGCAGAGACCCAGTACTTC. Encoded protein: CASSQRTAETQYF.

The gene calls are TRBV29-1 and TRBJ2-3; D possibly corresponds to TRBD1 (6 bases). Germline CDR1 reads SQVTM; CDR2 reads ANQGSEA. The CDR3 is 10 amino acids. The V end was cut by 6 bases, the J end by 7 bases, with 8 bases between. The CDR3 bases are TGCAGCGTCCGGGACAATACGCAGTATTTT. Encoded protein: CSVRDNTQYF.

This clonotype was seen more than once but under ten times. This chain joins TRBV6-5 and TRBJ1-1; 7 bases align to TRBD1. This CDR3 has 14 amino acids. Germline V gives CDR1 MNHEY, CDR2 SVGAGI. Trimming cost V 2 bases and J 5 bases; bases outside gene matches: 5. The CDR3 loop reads CASSYQTGWTEAFF. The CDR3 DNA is TGTGCCAGCAGTTACCAGACAGGGTGGACTGAAGCTTTCTTT.

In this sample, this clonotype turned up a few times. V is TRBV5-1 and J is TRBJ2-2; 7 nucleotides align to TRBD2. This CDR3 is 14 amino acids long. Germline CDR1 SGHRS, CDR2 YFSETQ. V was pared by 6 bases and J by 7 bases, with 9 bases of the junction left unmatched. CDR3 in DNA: TGCGCCAGCACGATGCGGGAGTCGATCGGGGAGCTGTTTTTT. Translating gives CASTMRESIGELFF.

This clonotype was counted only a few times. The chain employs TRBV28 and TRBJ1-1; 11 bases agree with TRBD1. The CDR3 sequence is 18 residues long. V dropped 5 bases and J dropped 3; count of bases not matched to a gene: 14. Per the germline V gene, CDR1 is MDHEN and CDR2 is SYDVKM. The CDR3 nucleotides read TGTGCCAGCAGTCTAGCCCCCGGACAGGGGGCGTGGGACACTGAAGCTTTCTTT. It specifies CASSLAPGQGAWDTEAFF.

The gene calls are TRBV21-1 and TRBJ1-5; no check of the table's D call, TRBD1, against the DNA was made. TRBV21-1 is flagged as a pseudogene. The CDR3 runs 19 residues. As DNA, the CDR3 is TGTGCCAGCAGCAAAGCGCTAACCGGGGGGACGGAGGATTACCAGCCCCAGCATTTT. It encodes CASSKALTGGTEDYQPQHF.

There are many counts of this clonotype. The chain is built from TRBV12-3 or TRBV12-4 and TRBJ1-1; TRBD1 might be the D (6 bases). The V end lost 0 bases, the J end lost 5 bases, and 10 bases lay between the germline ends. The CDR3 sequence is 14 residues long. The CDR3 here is CASSLARGITEAFF. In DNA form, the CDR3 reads TGTGCCAGCAGTTTAGCGAGGGGGATAACTGAAGCTTTCTTT.

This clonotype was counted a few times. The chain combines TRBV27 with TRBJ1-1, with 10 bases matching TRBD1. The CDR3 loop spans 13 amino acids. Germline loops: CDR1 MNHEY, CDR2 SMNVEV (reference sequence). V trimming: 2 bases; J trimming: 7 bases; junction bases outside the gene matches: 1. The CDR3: CASSLRTGGEAFF. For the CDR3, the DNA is TGTGCCAGCAGTTTACGGACAGGGGGTGAAGCTTTCTTT.

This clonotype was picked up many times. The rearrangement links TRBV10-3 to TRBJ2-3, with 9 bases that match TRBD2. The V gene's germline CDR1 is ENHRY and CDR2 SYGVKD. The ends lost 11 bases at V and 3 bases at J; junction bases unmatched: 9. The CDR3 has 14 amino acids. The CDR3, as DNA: TGTGCCTCCAAGCGGGAGGAGGCGACAGATACGCAGTATTTT. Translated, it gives CASKREEATDTQYF.

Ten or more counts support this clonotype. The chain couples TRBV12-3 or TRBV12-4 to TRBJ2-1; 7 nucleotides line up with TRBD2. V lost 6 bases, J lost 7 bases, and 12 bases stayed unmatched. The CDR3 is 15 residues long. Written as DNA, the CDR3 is TGTGCCAGCAGATCATCTGGGACGCGGGGGAATGAGCAGTTCTTC. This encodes CASRSSGTRGNEQFF.

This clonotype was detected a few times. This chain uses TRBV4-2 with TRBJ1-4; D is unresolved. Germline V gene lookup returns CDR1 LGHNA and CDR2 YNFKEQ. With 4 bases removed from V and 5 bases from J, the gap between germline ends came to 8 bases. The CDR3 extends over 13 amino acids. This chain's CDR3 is CASSRHLNEKLFF. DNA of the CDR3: TGTGCCAGCAGCCGGCACTTGAATGAAAAACTGTTTTTT.

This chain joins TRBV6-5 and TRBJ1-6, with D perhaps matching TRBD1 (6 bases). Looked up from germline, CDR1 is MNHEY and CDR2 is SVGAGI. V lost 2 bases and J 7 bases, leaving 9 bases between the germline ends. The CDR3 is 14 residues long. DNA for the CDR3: TGTGCCAGCAGTTACCGCGACAGGAATTCACCCCTCCACTTT. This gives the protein CASSYRDRNSPLHF.

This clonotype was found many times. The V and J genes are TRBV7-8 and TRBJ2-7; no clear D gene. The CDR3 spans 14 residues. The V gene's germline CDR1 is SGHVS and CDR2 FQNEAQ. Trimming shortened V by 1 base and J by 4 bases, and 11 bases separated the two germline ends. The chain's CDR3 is CASSLVLMSYEQYV. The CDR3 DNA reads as TGTGCCAGCAGCTTAGTACTGATGTCTTACGAGCAGTACGTC.

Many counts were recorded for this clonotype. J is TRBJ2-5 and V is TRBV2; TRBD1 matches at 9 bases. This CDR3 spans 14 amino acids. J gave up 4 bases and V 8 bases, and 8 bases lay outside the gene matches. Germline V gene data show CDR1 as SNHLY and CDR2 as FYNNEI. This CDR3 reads CASLTGGLLETQYF. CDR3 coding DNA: TGTGCCAGCTTGACAGGGGGACTCTTAGAGACCCAGTACTTC.

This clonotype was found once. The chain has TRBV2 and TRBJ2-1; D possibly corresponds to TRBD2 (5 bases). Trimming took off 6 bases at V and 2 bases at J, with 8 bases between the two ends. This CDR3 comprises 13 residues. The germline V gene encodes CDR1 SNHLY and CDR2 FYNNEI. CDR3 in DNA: TGTGCCAGCAGGGCGGAGGCCTACAATGAGCAGTTCTTC. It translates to CASRAEAYNEQFF. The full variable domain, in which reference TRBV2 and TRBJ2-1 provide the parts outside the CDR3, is EPEVTQTPSHQVTQMGQEVILRCVPISNHLYFYWYRQILGQKVEFLVSFYNNEISEKSEIFDDQFSVERPDGSNFTLKIRSTKLEDSAMYFCASRAEAYNEQFFGPGTRLTVL.

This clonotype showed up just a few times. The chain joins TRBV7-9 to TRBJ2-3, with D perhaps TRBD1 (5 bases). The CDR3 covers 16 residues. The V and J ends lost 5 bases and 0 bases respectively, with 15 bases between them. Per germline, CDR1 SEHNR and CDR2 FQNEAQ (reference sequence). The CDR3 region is CASSPHRGGSTDTQYF. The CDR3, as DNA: TGTGCCAGCAGCCCACATAGGGGCGGTAGCACAGATACGCAGTATTTT.